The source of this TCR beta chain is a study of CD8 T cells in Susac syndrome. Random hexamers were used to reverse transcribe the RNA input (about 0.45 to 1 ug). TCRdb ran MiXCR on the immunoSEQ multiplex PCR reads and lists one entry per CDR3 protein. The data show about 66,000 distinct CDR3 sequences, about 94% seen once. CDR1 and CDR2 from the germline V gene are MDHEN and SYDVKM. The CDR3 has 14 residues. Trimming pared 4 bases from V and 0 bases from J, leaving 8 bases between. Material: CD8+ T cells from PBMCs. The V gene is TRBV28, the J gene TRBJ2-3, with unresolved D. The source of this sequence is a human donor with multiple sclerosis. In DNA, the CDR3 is TGTGCCAGCAGTTCCCCCTTCAGCACAGATACGCAGTATTTT. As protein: CASSSPFSTDTQYF.